What follows are 32 T cell receptor beta chains derived from one specimen sequenced in a study of beta chain features in type 1 diabetes. What was sequenced were expressed TCRB transcripts, since all of the isolated RNA had been reverse transcribed. Clones were read by immunoSEQ multiplex PCR, and TCRdb kept only the in-frame ones, dropping some. The sample has about 900,000 clones, 15% to 20% seen once. The sequencing input was naive CD4+ T cells from blood. The receptors here all came from a woman younger than 35 in good health.

The gene calls are TRBV14 and TRBJ2-1, with D possibly being TRBD2 (6 bases). The CDR3 is 16 residues long. V dropped 4 bases and J dropped 8 bases, with 21 bases sitting between them. From germline, CDR1 is SGHDN and CDR2 FVKESK. DNA of the CDR3: TGTGCCAGCAGCCCTCGCGGGGATTACCCTTCCTATGAGCAGTTCTTC. The encoded protein is CASSPRGDYPSYEQFF.

To note about this clone: The junction does not match germline at one end; this may be a read error. This chain uses TRBV7-7 with TRBJ2-5; no firm D call. Germline assignment: CDR1 SSHAT and CDR2 FNYEAQ (reference sequence). This CDR3 region has 11 residues. In DNA form, the CDR3 reads TGTGCTAGCAGCTCCGGAGAGACCCAGTACTTC. It specifies CASSSGETQYF.

The chain employs TRBV5-4 and TRBJ2-2; TRBD1 aligns across 9 bases. With V trimmed by 4 bases and J by 4 bases, 17 bases remained unmatched. The CDR3 spans 19 residues. CDR1 and CDR2 from the germline V gene are SGHNT and YYREEE (reference sequence). CDR3 nucleotide sequence: TGTGCCAGCAGCAAGAGAGACAGGGGGTCCAACCGGCCCACCGGGGAGCTGTTTTTT. Translated: CASSKRDRGSNRPTGELFF.

The chain uses TRBV19 and TRBJ2-1; D gene unclear. CDR1 and CDR2 (germline): LNHDA, SQIVND (reference sequence). This CDR3 has 13 residues. The V end was cut by 2 bases, the J end by 8 bases, with 10 bases between. The CDR3 DNA sequence: TGTGCCAGTAGTATAAGAACGGGTGATGAGCAGTTCTTC. As protein: CASSIRTGDEQFF.

Many counts were recorded for this clone. The rearrangement joins TRBV2 to TRBJ2-7; 9 bases match TRBD2. Germline V gene sequence: CDR1 SNHLY, CDR2 FYNNEI. After removal of 2 bases from V and 2 bases from J, the junction contained 7 bases not matched to a gene. The CDR3 is 16 residues long. The CDR3 protein is CASSERASGDTYEQYF. DNA for the CDR3: TGTGCCAGCAGTGAAAGGGCTAGCGGGGACACCTACGAGCAGTACTTC.

This clone was seen a few times. The gene calls are TRBV25-1 and TRBJ1-1, with D maybe TRBD1 (6 bases). CDR1 and CDR2 from the germline V gene are MGHDK and SYGVNS. This CDR3 is built from 15 residues. V lost 5 bases, J lost 1 base, and 14 bases lay in between. The DNA of the CDR3 is TGTGCCAGCAGTCCCAGGGGCACGAGGAACACTGAAGCTTTCTTT. It specifies CASSPRGTRNTEAFF.

This clone was detected a few times. The V call is TRBV10-3, the J call TRBJ2-7; 7 nucleotides align to TRBD1. Germline V gene sequence: CDR1 ENHRY, CDR2 SYGVKD. The CDR3 length is 13 residues. V lost 6 bases and J lost 2; bases outside the gene matches: 4. CDR3 loop: CAIRSDRAYEQYF. DNA of the CDR3: TGTGCCATCAGATCCGACAGGGCCTACGAGCAGTACTTC.

This clone was seen only a few times. V usage is TRBV19 and J usage is TRBJ2-1; a weak D match, TRBD2 (5 bases). This CDR3 is built from 14 residues. The germline V gene has CDR1 LNHDA and CDR2 SQIVND (reference sequence). Trimming pared 5 bases from V and 6 bases from J, leaving 14 bases between. CDR3 protein: CASSHPGRGNEQFF. CDR3 DNA: TGTGCCAGTAGTCACCCGGGGAGAGGCAATGAGCAGTTCTTC.

This clone was counted between two and nine times. Other nucleotide sequences in the sample specify the same CDR3. This sequence joins TRBV29-1 and TRBJ2-3; D is undetermined. With 6 bases removed from V and 0 bases from J, the gap between germline ends came to 7 bases. Germline CDR1 is SQVTM and CDR2 is ANQGSEA. The CDR3 is 12 amino acids. CDR3 region: CSVAGSTDTQYF. For the CDR3, the DNA is TGCAGCGTCGCCGGGAGCACAGATACGCAGTATTTT.

In its sample, this clone was seen a few times. The chain joins TRBV5-1 to TRBJ2-2; 11 nucleotides agree with TRBD2. The CDR3 contains 14 residues. CDR1 and CDR2 (germline): SGHRS, YFSETQ. The trim removed 4 bases at V and 6 bases at J, leaving 2 bases unmatched. The DNA of the CDR3 is TGCGCCAGCAGCCGGACTAGCGGGTCCGGGGAGCTGTTTTTT. This sequence encodes CASSRTSGSGELFF.

V usage is TRBV6-5 and J usage is TRBJ2-3, with 10 bases lining up with TRBD2. Germline V gene sequence: CDR1 MNHEY, CDR2 SVGAGI. The CDR3 is 14 amino acids. V lost 5 bases and J lost 5; bases outside the gene matches: 4. CDR3 coding DNA: TGTGCCAGCAGTAGCGGGAGGGCCGAAGATACGCAGTATTTT. It is translated as CASSSGRAEDTQYF.

The chain carries TRBV4-2 and TRBJ2-5; D is unclear. Germline V gene lookup returns CDR1 LGHNA and CDR2 YNFKEQ. V lost 1 base and J lost 4, with 7 bases in between. The CDR3 runs 13 residues. CDR3 amino acids: CASSQGAVETQYF. CDR3 bases: TGTGCCAGCAGCCAAGGGGCGGTAGAGACCCAGTACTTC.

This chain links TRBV2 with TRBJ2-3; 11 bases match TRBD2. The CDR3 covers 17 residues. Trimming at V came to 6 bases and at J to 0 bases, leaving 8 bases not matched to a gene. Germline V gene data show CDR1 as SNHLY and CDR2 as FYNNEI. The CDR3 protein is CASRPSGRPTSTDTQYF. The CDR3 DNA sequence: TGTGCCAGCAGACCTAGCGGGAGGCCTACTAGCACAGATACGCAGTATTTT.

This clone was observed a handful of times. J is TRBJ1-2 and V is TRBV4-3; TRBD1 aligns across 8 bases. V shed 0 bases and J 5 bases; nucleotides not matched to a gene: 5. In germline, CDR1 is LGHNA, CDR2 YSLEER. The CDR3 has 15 residues. The chain's CDR3 is CASSQDWGQVYGYTF. The CDR3 DNA follows: TGCGCCAGCAGCCAAGATTGGGGACAGGTGTATGGCTACACCTTC.

This clone was seen a few times. Other DNA sequences in this specimen translate into the identical CDR3. J is TRBJ2-2 and V is TRBV15; D remains unclear. Germline CDR1 LNHNV, CDR2 YYDKDF (reference sequence). V lost 1 base and J 0 bases, leaving 0 bases between the germline ends. CDR3 length: 13 residues. This CDR3 reads CATSRANTGELFF. The CDR3, as DNA: TGTGCCACCAGCAGAGCGAACACCGGGGAGCTGTTTTTT.

The rearrangement uses TRBV11-3 and TRBJ2-1, with 7 bases identical to TRBD2. The CDR3 runs to 15 residues. Germline V CDR1 and CDR2: SGHNT, YENEEA. V shed 3 bases, J shed 6 bases, and the junction held 8 bases outside the gene matches. The CDR3 bases are TGTGCCAGCAGCTTGTGGGAGGGCCCCCCCAATGAGCAGTTCTTC. It codes for CASSLWEGPPNEQFF. Supplemented by reference TRBV11-3 and TRBJ2-1, the full variable domain reads EAGVVQSPRYKIIEKKQPVAFWCNPISGHNTLYWYLQNLGQGPELLIRYENEEAVDDSQLPKDRFSAERLKGVDSTLKIQPAELGDSAVYLCASSLWEGPPNEQFFGPGTRLTVL.

The sample holds a few counts of this clone. The rearrangement joins TRBV5-4 to TRBJ1-3; D may be TRBD1 (6 bases). The CDR3 length is 13 residues. Trimming took off 2 bases at V and 7 bases at J, with 10 bases between the two ends. Germline lookup yields CDR1 SGHNT and CDR2 YYREEE (reference sequence). Written as DNA, the CDR3 is TGTGCCAGCAGCTTCGACAGGAGCAACACCATATATTTT. The encoded protein is CASSFDRSNTIYF.

This clone was seen more than once but under ten times. The chain has TRBV6-6 and TRBJ1-5, with a possible D match to TRBD1 (6 bases). Trimming shortened V by 6 bases and J by 6 bases, and 15 bases separated the two germline ends. Germline V lookup: CDR1 MNHNY, CDR2 SVGAGI (reference sequence). The CDR3 consists of 14 residues. The CDR3 coding sequence is TGTGCCAGCAGAGATCAGGGGCTCCCTCAGCCCCAGCATTTT. Protein sequence: CASRDQGLPQPQHF.

The V gene is TRBV5-4, the J gene TRBJ2-1; TRBD2 agrees at 11 bases. Germline trimming cut 4 bases from V and 4 bases from J; bases unmatched to any gene: 13. The CDR3 sequence is 18 residues long. Per the germline V gene, CDR1 is SGHNT and CDR2 is YYREEE (reference sequence). CDR3 sequence (DNA): TGTGCCAGCAGCCCGGGACTTAGCGGGAGGGCCATTTACAATGAGCAGTTCTTC. As protein: CASSPGLSGRAIYNEQFF.

This chain connects TRBV19 to TRBJ2-5; 10 bases agree with TRBD2. This CDR3 has 14 residues. CDR1 LNHDA and CDR2 SQIVND come from the germline V gene (reference sequence). The V and J ends lost 5 bases and 5 bases, in that order; junction bases with no gene match: 5. The CDR3 DNA sequence: TGTGCCAGTAGTCCAAGCGGGAGGGGGGAGACCCAGTACTTC. It codes for CASSPSGRGETQYF.

This clone showed up just a few times. The chain joins TRBV18 to TRBJ2-7, with TRBD1 as a possible D gene (6 bases). Germline values: CDR1 KGHSH, CDR2 LQKENI. V shed 3 bases and J shed 4 bases, with 16 bases lying between them. The CDR3 contains 15 residues. CDR3 region: CASSPPGRGKYEQYF. The CDR3 DNA sequence: TGTGCCAGCTCACCTCCCGGAAGGGGGAAATACGAGCAGTACTTC.

CDR3 DNA: TGTGCCAGCAGTCCCCCACCGGGAGGGAGCACAGATACGCAGTATTTT. Its protein product is CASSPPPGGSTDTQYF. This chain uses TRBV27 with TRBJ2-3; 8 bases align to TRBD2. Germline V lookup: CDR1 MNHEY, CDR2 SMNVEV (reference sequence). The V segment lost 5 bases and the J segment 0 bases; nucleotides outside the gene matches: 7. This CDR3 spans 16 amino acids.

V is TRBV2 and J is TRBJ1-4; D remains unclear. Trimming pared 4 bases from V and 8 bases from J, leaving 11 bases between. Germline V gene sequence: CDR1 SNHLY, CDR2 FYNNEI. CDR3 length: 13 amino acids. In DNA, the CDR3 is TGTGCCAGCAGTGTGGATTTGAGGGAAAAACTGTTTTTT. Translation: CASSVDLREKLFF.

This clone was detected only a few times. The chain recombines TRBV5-1 with TRBJ2-1; D gene uncertain. Trimming took 0 bases from V and 8 from J, leaving 9 bases between them. Looked up from germline, CDR1 is SGHRS and CDR2 is YFSETQ. There are 13 residues in the CDR3. Here the CDR3 reads CASSLGSEYEQFF. The CDR3, as DNA: TGCGCCAGCAGCTTGGGGTCAGAATATGAGCAGTTCTTC. Full variable domain (outside the CDR3, taken from reference TRBV5-1 and TRBJ2-1): KAGVTQTPRYLIKTRGQQVTLSCSPISGHRSVSWYQQTPGQGLQFLFEYFSETQRNKGNFPGRFSGRQFSNSRSEMNVSTLELGDSALYLCASSLGSEYEQFFGPGTRLTVL.

This chain connects TRBV2 to TRBJ2-7, with 10 bases aligning to TRBD2. Germline lookup yields CDR1 SNHLY and CDR2 FYNNEI. The CDR3 consists of 14 residues. The V gene end was trimmed by 3 bases and the J gene end by 5 bases; junction bases not matched to a gene: 4. The CDR3 loop is CASSDQREGHEQYF. CDR3 in DNA: TGTGCCAGCAGTGACCAGCGGGAGGGCCACGAGCAGTACTTC.

V gene TRBV6-1 combines with J gene TRBJ2-1; TRBD2 matches 10 bases. The CDR3 contains 14 residues. CDR1 and CDR2 from the germline V gene are MNHNS and SASEGT. Germline trimming cut 1 base from V and 11 bases from J; bases unmatched to any gene: 5. In DNA form, the CDR3 reads TGTGCCAGCAGTGAAGGGCTAGCGGGAGTAAAGCAGTTCTTC. It is translated as CASSEGLAGVKQFF.

The table lists this clone with a few counts. The genes are TRBV7-6 and TRBJ2-2; D not certain. The CDR3 contains 13 residues. The germline CDR1 and CDR2 sequences are SGHVS and FNYEAQ. Trimming took off 0 bases at V and 6 bases at J, with 5 bases between the two ends. The CDR3 here is CASSLAQAGELFF. For the CDR3, the DNA is TGTGCCAGCAGCTTAGCGCAGGCCGGGGAGCTGTTTTTT.

The chain couples TRBV6-5 to TRBJ1-5; TRBD1 might be the D (5 bases). CDR1 is MNHEY, CDR2 SVGAGI, per germline. The CDR3 runs 14 residues. Trimming cost V 6 bases and J 9 bases, with 18 bases left between them. CDR3 in amino acids: CASRPDISGRPQHF. In DNA, the CDR3 is TGTGCCAGCAGACCCGACATTTCGGGGCGGCCCCAGCATTTT.

The chain couples TRBV11-2 to TRBJ2-3; tentatively, D is TRBD1 (7 bases). Trimming took off 6 bases at V and 6 bases at J, with 10 bases between the two ends. Per germline, CDR1 SGHAT and CDR2 FQNNGV. The length of the CDR3 is 12 residues. CDR3 amino acids: CASRSGGDTQYF. CDR3 DNA: TGTGCCAGCAGATCAGGGGGGGATACGCAGTATTTT.

This clone turned up a few times. The sample holds other DNA sequences that translate to the same CDR3. The CDR3 spells CASSLPSGRETQYF. CDR3 sequence (DNA): TGTGCCAGCAGCTTACCATCAGGGAGGGAGACCCAGTACTTC. This rearrangement joins TRBV7-2 to TRBJ2-5; possible D gene TRBD2, 6 bases. V was clipped by 2 bases and J by 5 bases, with 12 bases between them. Germline-derived CDR1 and CDR2 are SGHTA and FQGNSA. The CDR3 is 14 residues long.

The rearrangement uses TRBV10-3 and TRBJ2-3; the D is unclear. Looked up from germline, CDR1 is ENHRY and CDR2 is SYGVKD. The CDR3 has 12 amino acids. Trimming shortened V by 6 bases and J by 2 bases, and 6 bases separated the two germline ends. As DNA, the CDR3 is TGTGCCATCAGCCAAACCACAGATACGCAGTATTTT. Amino acids: CAISQTTDTQYF.

The chain has TRBV7-2 and TRBJ2-1; no clear D gene. From germline, CDR1 is SGHTA and CDR2 FQGNSA. Between the trimmed V and J ends, which lost 1 base and 4 bases, there was a span of 8 bases. The CDR3 extends over 14 amino acids. The DNA of the CDR3 is TGTGCCAGCAGCTTAGAGGGTGGGTACAATGAGCAGTTCTTC. As protein: CASSLEGGYNEQFF.